This T cell receptor beta chain was identified during a study of regulatory T cells in long-lasting Graves disease (dated by TCRdb to the early 2020s). Background on the whole study: Antithyroid drugs had been taken for less than 3 months by newly diagnosed Graves' disease patients. This study used TCR sequencing and RNA sequencing of peripheral blood to compare persistent Graves' disease patients against newly diagnosed Graves' disease patients. The study was registered as a clinical trial and conducted in China. A total of 33 samples underwent TCR sequencing: about 13 from persistent and roughly 20 from newly diagnosed Graves' disease patients.

Per the germline V gene (reference sequence), SEHNR is the CDR1 and FQNEAQ is the CDR2. The germline V and J ends show losses of 7 bases and 2 bases respectively, and no gene match explains 10 bases of the junction. Spanning cysteine to phenylalanine, the CDR3 consists of 16 amino acids. Of all the DNA, just the CDR3 is kept, 48 bases in frame from base 1. The time point label for this specimen denotes: newly diagnosed GD, antithyroid drugs for less than 3 months. For both TCR sequencing and RNA sequencing, RNA was extracted from PBMCs in TRIzol. Graves' disease was diagnosed according to American Thyroid Association guidelines. The patients came from an endocrinology department in Xi'an, China. Each patient gave approximately 10 milliliters of peripheral blood, collected in an EDTA anticoagulant tube. Ficoll Paque Plus density gradient separation was used to isolate PBMCs, and no further T cell sorting was done. RNA quality was checked with an Agilent 2100 Bioanalyzer and agarose gel, and concentration with a NanoDrop 2000.

Study-wide findings and limitations: Persistent disease showed preferential use of TRBV28, TRBJ1-2 and TRBJ2-5, whereas newly diagnosed disease favored TRBV20-1 and TRBJ2-1. Because the primary lesion, thyroid tissue, could not be accessed, the study looked at peripheral blood alone. Sequencing and analysis were restricted to the TCR beta chain. Compared with newly diagnosed patients, persistent Graves' disease patients had lower TCR Shannon entropy and fewer highly expanded clones, which suggests clonal expansion. As a limitation, the authors acknowledged that the small sample size may reduce accuracy. Patients with persistent disease shared more public clonotypes (around 2,500) than newly diagnosed patients did (around 980).

The sample holds a few counts of this clonotype. It lacks a known antigen. No much larger clonotype is one base removed from it; base qualities were not supplied. The library was built by means of multiplex PCR. TCRdb records Illumina HiSeq 4000 as the sequencer. To build TCR beta libraries, CDR3 regions were amplified by Arm-PCR using iRepertoire HTBI primers. Before sequencing, the PCR products underwent gel purification. The authors' analysis ran thus. Across samples, fewer than 70 TRBV and approximately 15 TRBJ segments were identified and used for gene usage analysis of CDR3 amino acid clonotypes. COPE and FqMerger were used to merge the filtered high-quality paired reads into contigs. BLAST was used to align contigs to IMGT TRBV, TRBD and TRBJ reference genes, with CDR3 defined following IMGT. Clonotypes above 0.1% frequency were classified as highly expanded clones. Shannon entropy was used to measure repertoire diversity, and the Gini coefficient was used to measure V-J evenness. A clonotype was considered public if more than one individual shared it. TCRdb reprocessing: public reads trimmed at Q25 with fastp, clones called with MiXCR, in-frame beta chains kept. Rows are unified per CDR3 protein, each entry keeping the most common DNA and genes. In this record, the V and J calls reflect TCRdb's handling and not the investigators' own analysis. The sample records 400,000 to 550,000 distinct CDR3 sequences, about 17% of which are singletons. The ten top clones hold around 11% of the sample.

These sequences were also reported in another study, on T cells in Graves' hyperthyroidism and ophthalmopathy. Per the second study: Stable Graves' hyperthyroidism was defined as the absence of progression to ophthalmopathy over 18 months of follow-up. Hyperthyroidism patients were newly diagnosed, had a disease duration of under 2 months, and were aged 18 to 65 years. Patients with uncontrolled infections, other autoimmune diseases, pregnancy or lactation were excluded. Clinical symptoms, serum thyroxine and TRAb, thyroid ultrasound, and orbital computed tomography formed the basis for the diagnoses. The TCR CDR3 was subjected to a first round of RT-PCR using the HTBI primer set and the Qiagen OneStep RT-PCR kit. Most expanded thyroid clonotypes (frequency above 0.001) were also detected in blood, suggesting blood repertoires may reflect thyroid immune responses. A model built on a 13 V-J signature distinguished ophthalmopathy from stable hyperthyroidism, reaching 87.88% sensitivity and around 81% specificity in cross-validation and 80%/75% in testing. During validation, the model predicted progression to ophthalmopathy a median of around 7 months ahead of onset, with around 70% sensitivity and almost 75% specificity. To identify distinguishing TCR V-J signatures, a discovery cohort of 100 patients was used, comprising 43 with Graves' ophthalmopathy and under 60 with stable Graves' hyperthyroidism. Whether ophthalmopathy could be predicted prospectively was tested in an independent validation cohort made up of some 20 hyperthyroidism patients plus 17 patients who later progressed to ophthalmopathy. For training and testing, the 100 or so patients in the discovery cohort were randomly divided in a 7:3 ratio. The study also compared thyroid tissue and blood T-cell repertoires from roughly six Graves' hyperthyroidism patients. Once sampling was done, hyperthyroidism patients were given methimazole at a starting dose of 30 mg daily, whereas ophthalmopathy patients were given high-dose intravenous methylprednisolone. Libraries were constructed in a second round of multiplex PCR, after which size selection and purification were performed. Paired-end sequencing of the libraries was performed with 100 bp reads on an Illumina HiSeq2000. SOAPnuke was used to process the raw data, removing reads that contained adapters or uncalled bases, had a mean Phred below 15, or lacked an exact match to the constant primer or identifier. COPE v1.2.5 was used to merge the high-quality paired reads, and each unique nucleotide sequence was defined as a clonotype. Clonotypes were aligned to IMGT TRBV, TRBD and TRBJ reference segments using MiTCR v1.1. Only V-J combinations with frequency above 0.0001, covering 99.2% of repertoires, were analysed. The TCS score was defined as F50 (clonal expansion) divided by E x V (chaos), with BLOSUM62-based TCRdist calculated between CDR3 peptides within each V-J. Welch's t-statistics and random forest reduced roughly 530 V-J features to 13, which were used in a naive Bayes classifier (R e1071). No statistical method was used to set the sample size in advance, and investigators knew the group allocation. The paper describes TCR Vbeta CDR3 sequencing of roughly 130 peripheral blood samples, made up of 43 ophthalmopathy patients, roughly 80 hyperthyroidism patients and 17 progressor patients.

This TCR came from a woman aged 30 to 39 with Graves disease. Donor details come from another sample of the same person, matched by shared clones. The chain joins TRBV7-9 to TRBJ1-2, with 10 bases aligning to TRBD1. The source material was peripheral blood mononuclear cells (PBMCs), sampled at new diagnosis, from a patient treated with antithyroid drugs. The bases are TGTGCCAGCACCTCAGCCGGGGACAGGGGAAACTATGGCTACACCTTC. It is translated as CASTSAGDRGNYGYTF.